The clone carrying this T cell receptor beta chain was observed a single time. Its specificity is unknown. This sample stems from a study of cytomegalovirus exposure and HLA in healthy donors. Assay: immunoSEQ multiplex PCR; the TCRdb copy retains only in-frame clones and omits some. Of about 110,000 clones listed, around nine tenths were seen once; the top ten hold roughly 2.1%. The donors were members of the approximately 130-subject validation cohort (separate from the roughly 670-subject first cohort). Study-wide points: A few CMV-associated chains were confirmed in vitro to be specific for CMV antigens. Some TCR beta chains (roughly 160 of them) were listed as cytomegalovirus-associated. Most TCR sequences were uncommon, yet certain public TCRs appeared in many donors.

The germline V gene has CDR1 LGHNA and CDR2 YSLEER. V lost 1 base, J lost 7 bases, and 10 bases lay in between. This CDR3 is built from 13 residues. The sequence came from a young woman in good health and CMV-seronegative. The rearrangement links TRBV4-3 to TRBJ1-2; tentatively, D is TRBD1 (6 bases). Sequences were obtained from PBMCs. The CDR3 nucleotides read TGCGCCAGCAGCCAAGTGGGACAAACTGGCTACACCTTC. It translates to CASSQVGQTGYTF.